The 10 T cell receptor beta chains listed next were all sequenced from one sample in a study of identical twins. TCRdb itself ran the 5' RACE reads through MiXCR, one entry per CDR3 protein. The data show under 900,000 distinct CDR3 sequences, roughly 18% seen once. The same sample was also used in a study of T cells expressing NK-cell markers.

The sequenced material came from PBMCs. These receptors were collected from a woman aged 18 to 35 in good health.

In this sample, this clonotype turned up a few times. The chain combines TRBV9 with TRBJ2-2, with a weak D call TRBD1 (6 bases). CDR1 is SGDLS and CDR2 is YYNGEE in the germline V gene. This CDR3 comprises 17 residues. V lost 0 bases, J lost 2 bases, and 14 bases lay in between. CDR3 nucleotides: TGTGCCAGCAGCGTAGGGATAGGGGGAGATAACACCGGGGAGCTGTTTTTT. Translating it yields CASSVGIGGDNTGELFF.

V is TRBV11-2 and J is TRBJ2-1, with 8 nucleotides matching TRBD2. J lost 8 bases, V lost 2 bases, and 11 bases had no gene match. CDR3 length: 16 residues. Per the germline V gene, CDR1 is SGHAT and CDR2 is FQNNGV. CDR3 sequence reads: CASSLKGASGSHEQFF. DNA of the CDR3: TGTGCCAGCAGCTTAAAGGGTGCCAGCGGGAGTCATGAGCAGTTCTTC.

This clonotype was seen a handful of times. This chain links TRBV15 with TRBJ2-5, with D hard to call. Trimming stripped 6 bases from V and 5 bases from J, with 10 bases between. Germline V lookup: CDR1 LNHNV, CDR2 YYDKDF (reference sequence). The length of the CDR3 is 12 residues. CDR3 region: CATRRVGETQYF. Written as DNA, the CDR3 is TGTGCCACCAGACGGGTCGGGGAGACCCAGTACTTC.

In its sample, this clonotype was seen a few times. This chain connects TRBV20-1 to TRBJ1-1; D gene uncertain. The CDR3 runs 16 residues. The germline V gene encodes CDR1 DFQATT and CDR2 SNEGSKA (reference sequence). Trimming took off 0 bases at V and 0 bases at J, with 14 bases between the two ends. CDR3 loop: CSARDLQAAMNTEAFF. The DNA of the CDR3 is TGCAGTGCTAGAGACCTCCAGGCGGCCATGAACACTGAAGCTTTCTTT.

There are a few counts of this clonotype. CDR3 protein: CASSRGSSGRYNEQFF. CDR3 nucleotides: TGTGCCAGCAGCCGAGGATCTAGCGGGAGATACAATGAGCAGTTCTTC. The chain joins TRBV11-3 to TRBJ2-1; the match to TRBD2 covers 10 bases. This CDR3 comprises 16 residues. Unmatched junction bases numbered 8, after V lost 5 bases and J lost 4 bases. Germline CDR1 is SGHNT and CDR2 is YENEEA.

This clonotype was observed at least ten times. The rearrangement joins TRBV29-1 to TRBJ2-1; possibly TRBD2 for D (6 bases). CDR1 and CDR2 (germline): SQVTM, ANQGSEA. This CDR3 contains 11 residues. V gave up 0 bases and J gave up 14 bases, with 11 bases separating them. The chain's CDR3 is CSVEEGGKEFF. DNA of the CDR3: TGCAGCGTTGAAGAGGGGGGAAAGGAGTTCTTC.

This clonotype has more than one count but fewer than ten. The CDR3 nucleotides are TGCAGCGCCCACGGGGGGACTAGGGATTCCTACGAGCAGTACTTC. Translated, it gives CSAHGGTRDSYEQYF. The chain carries TRBV20-1 and TRBJ2-7; 8 bases are shared with TRBD2. CDR1 and CDR2 from the germline V gene are DFQATT and SNEGSKA (reference sequence). The CDR3 contains 15 residues.

The V gene is TRBV15, the J gene TRBJ1-4; 7 nucleotides match TRBD1. There are 13 residues in the CDR3. Germline V lookup: CDR1 LNHNV, CDR2 YYDKDF (reference sequence). J lost 7 bases, V lost 9 bases, and 8 bases had no gene match. As DNA, the CDR3 is TGTGCCACAAATGACAGGGTAATTGAAAAACTGTTTTTT. Translation: CATNDRVIEKLFF.

The CDR3 DNA sequence: TGTGCCAGCAGCTTAGGTTACGACACAGATACGCAGTATTTT. Its protein product is CASSLGYDTDTQYF. The V call is TRBV7-3, the J call TRBJ2-3; D not certain. V was clipped by 2 bases and J by 2 bases, with 8 bases between them. CDR1 and CDR2 (germline): SGHTA, FQGTGA. The CDR3 contains 14 residues. The complete variable domain, with remaining parts taken from reference TRBV7-3 and TRBJ2-3, reads GAGVSQTPSNKVTEKGKYVELRCDPISGHTALYWYRQSLGQGPEFLIYFQGTGAADDSGLPNDRFFAVRPEGSVSTLKIQRTERGDSAVYLCASSLGYDTDTQYFGPGTRLTVL.

This chain's CDR3 is CATSREYNEQFF. In DNA, the CDR3 is TGTGCCACCAGCAGGGAATACAATGAGCAGTTCTTC. The chain uses TRBV15 and TRBJ2-1; D unclear. The CDR3 has 12 amino acids. CDR1 is LNHNV, CDR2 YYDKDF, per germline (reference sequence). V lost 3 bases and J 4 bases, leaving 4 bases between the germline ends.